This record covers a single T cell receptor beta chain. The record originates from a study of shared T cell receptors in the human thymus. Only in-frame clones appear in the TCRdb table, and some are missing; sequencing was by immunoSEQ multiplex PCR. The repertoire holds more than 300,000 clones, more than 85% seen once, with 0.015% to 0.02% in the top ten. The sample consisted of thymocytes. This TCR came from a human donor.

CDR3: CASSLTIEAFF. Here the CDR3 DNA reads TGTGCCAGCAGTTTAACGATTGAAGCTTTCTTT. The gene calls are TRBV28 and TRBJ1-1, with no clear D. Germline loops: CDR1 MDHEN, CDR2 SYDVKM. Trimming cost V 2 bases and J 7 bases, with 5 bases left between them. There are 11 residues in the CDR3.